The clone carrying this T cell receptor beta chain was recorded at least ten times. Its antigen is unknown. The germline V gene encodes CDR1 SGHAT and CDR2 FQNNGV. The CDR3 sequence is 15 residues long. V was pared by 0 bases and J by 4 bases, with 10 bases between. The data originate from a study of T-cell reconstitution after alpha-beta-depleted transplantation in children. Study observations and caveats: Certain patients had high TCRbeta diversity at day 60, and it came from recipient T cells and thymic progenitors that survived. A year had passed since transplant, and T-cell counts and diversity by then came mostly from newly produced T cells. Several hundred rapidly expanded clones from non-depleted graft cells reportedly supplied alpha-beta T cells about two months post-transplant.

As it was prepared, the TCRbeta library received unique molecular identifiers. TCRdb reprocessed the PCR reads with MiXCR, giving one entry per CDR3 protein. The table has under 750,000 distinct CDR3 sequences, under 30% seen once. The sample here was PBMCs, mostly from graft donor cells, taken 360 days after TCRalphabeta/CD19-depleted stem cell transplant. The chain recombines TRBV11-2 with TRBJ2-1; no reliable D call. The TCR comes from a boy under three years old who had a stem cell transplant for acute myeloid leukemia, so the T cells may come from the graft donor. The CDR3 region is CASSLDPSDYNEQFF. The CDR3 bases are TGTGCCAGCAGCTTAGATCCAAGCGATTACAATGAGCAGTTCTTC.